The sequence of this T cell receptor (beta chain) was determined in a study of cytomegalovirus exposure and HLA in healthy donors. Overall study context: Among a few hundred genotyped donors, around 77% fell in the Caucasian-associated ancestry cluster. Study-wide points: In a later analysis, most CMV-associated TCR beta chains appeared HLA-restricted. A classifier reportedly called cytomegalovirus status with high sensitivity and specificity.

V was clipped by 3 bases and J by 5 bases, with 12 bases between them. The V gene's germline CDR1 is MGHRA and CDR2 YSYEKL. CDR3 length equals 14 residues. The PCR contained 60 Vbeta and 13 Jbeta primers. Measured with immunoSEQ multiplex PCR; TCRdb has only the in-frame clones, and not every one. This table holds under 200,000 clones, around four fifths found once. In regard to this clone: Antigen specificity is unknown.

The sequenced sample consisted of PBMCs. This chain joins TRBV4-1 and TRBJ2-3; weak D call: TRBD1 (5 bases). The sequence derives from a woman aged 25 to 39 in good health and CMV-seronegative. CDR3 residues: CASSHSPGQDTQYF. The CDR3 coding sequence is TGCGCCAGCAGCCACAGCCCAGGGCAAGATACGCAGTATTTT.